The entry that follows covers one TCR beta chain sequence. The V gene lost 2 bases and the J gene lost 0 bases, with 10 bases spanning the gap. CDR3 length equals 16 residues. Per germline, CDR1 KGHSH and CDR2 LQKENI. TCR beta sequencing covered blood CD8+ and CD4+ T cells. TEMRA cells were enriched by FACS, and CD4+ and CD8+ T cells were negatively isolated. This sample was included in a study of CD8 T cells in Susac syndrome. With random hexamers, 0.5 to 1 ug RNA was reverse transcribed. MiXCR was run by TCRdb on the immunoSEQ multiplex PCR reads, yielding one entry per CDR3 protein. The sample lists approximately 230,000 distinct CDR3 sequences, about 94% seen once, with 0.065% to 0.08% in the top ten.

The sample taken for sequencing was CD4+ T cells from PBMCs. The chain employs TRBV18 and TRBJ2-2, with D hard to call. The TCR sequence derives from a human donor with multiple sclerosis. CDR3 bases: TGTGCCAGCTCACCAGTAAACCCTACGAACACCGGGGAGCTGTTTTTT. Amino acids: CASSPVNPTNTGELFF.